Listed here are 25 T cell receptor beta chains from one sample, sequenced in a study of PD-L1 blockade in urothelial cancer. The table came from immunoSEQ multiplex PCR; TCRdb's copy has only in-frame clones and leaves some out. The data show under 100,000 clones, roughly 87% seen once. Sequences were derived from PBMCs, sampled around atezolizumab (anti-PD-L1) treatment. Receptors originate from a man between 65 and 85 years old with urothelial cancer.

V gene TRBV11-2 combines with J gene TRBJ2-5; D gene uncertain. The CDR3 length is 12 residues. Germline V gene data show CDR1 as SGHAT and CDR2 as FQNNGV. The V end was cut by 5 bases, the J end by 4 bases, with 8 bases between. The CDR3 region has the DNA TGTGCCAGCAGCCAAATGAGAGAGACCCAGTACTTC. Its translation: CASSQMRETQYF. The whole variable domain, filled in from reference TRBV11-2 and TRBJ2-5, reads EAGVAQSPRYKIIEKRQSVAFWCNPISGHATLYWYQQILGQGPKLLIQFQNNGVVDDSQLPKDRFSAERLKGVDSTLKIQPAKLEDSAVYLCASSQMRETQYFGPGTRLLVL.

V usage is TRBV7-8 and J usage is TRBJ2-3; TRBD2 agrees at 9 bases. Germline CDR1 and CDR2: SGHVS and FQNEAQ. V shed 2 bases and J 2 bases; nucleotides not matched to a gene: 5. The CDR3 runs 16 residues. CDR3 in amino acids: CASSLSTSGLTDTQYF. The CDR3 coding sequence is TGTGCCAGCAGCTTAAGTACTAGCGGGCTCACAGATACGCAGTATTTT.

The chain employs TRBV27 and TRBJ2-1; 9 nucleotides line up with TRBD2. Germline CDR1 reads MNHEY; CDR2 reads SMNVEV (reference sequence). The CDR3 sequence is 17 residues long. V was pared by 0 bases and J by 1 base, with 4 bases of the junction left unmatched. CDR3 amino acids: CASSLSASGVSYNEQFF. For the CDR3, the DNA is TGTGCCAGCAGTTTATCGGCTAGCGGGGTATCCTACAATGAGCAGTTCTTC.

The chain joins TRBV2 to TRBJ2-6; TRBD1 matches at 11 bases. This CDR3 spans 20 amino acids. CDR1 is SNHLY and CDR2 is FYNNEI in the germline V gene. V lost 4 bases to trimming and J lost 0 bases; unmatched junction nucleotides: 11. Written as DNA, the CDR3 is TGTGCCAGCAGTGGAGCTTTAATCGGACAGGGGGCCTCTGGGGCCAACGTCCTGACTTTC. Translating it yields CASSGALIGQGASGANVLTF.

The V call is TRBV5-1, the J call TRBJ1-3; D is ambiguous. The CDR3 is made up of 14 amino acids. Germline CDR1 reads SGHRS; CDR2 reads YFSETQ. V was trimmed by 0 bases and J by 3 bases, leaving 7 bases between them. The CDR3 loop reads CASSLAGRGNTIYF. Written as DNA, the CDR3 is TGCGCCAGCAGCTTGGCCGGTCGTGGAAACACCATATATTTT.

This clone came up once. This chain links TRBV14 with TRBJ2-3, with TRBD2 matching 10 bases. V shed 4 bases and J 5 bases; nucleotides not matched to a gene: 6. Germline values: CDR1 SGHDN, CDR2 FVKESK. There are 15 residues in the CDR3. CDR3: CASSLGTSDRDTQYF. The DNA for the CDR3 is TGTGCCAGCAGCCTAGGGACTAGCGACAGAGATACGCAGTATTTT.

The chain has TRBV5-1 and TRBJ2-3; 12 nucleotides match TRBD2. The CDR3 length is 17 residues. With V trimmed by 4 bases and J by 0 bases, 6 bases remained unmatched. CDR1 SGHRS and CDR2 YFSETQ come from the germline V gene. In DNA, the CDR3 is TGCGCCAGCAGCCGCGAAGGACTAGCGGGGAGCACAGATACGCAGTATTTT. It yields the protein CASSREGLAGSTDTQYF.

V is TRBV6-1 and J is TRBJ1-2; 8 nucleotides match TRBD1. V lost 7 bases to trimming and J lost 0 bases; unmatched junction nucleotides: 7. CDR3 length: 15 amino acids. Per the germline V gene, CDR1 is MNHNS and CDR2 is SASEGT. CDR3 in amino acids: CASIPRTGTNYGYTF. Here the CDR3 DNA reads TGTGCCAGCATACCTAGGACAGGGACTAACTATGGCTACACCTTC.

The genes are TRBV5-1 and TRBJ2-3; 11 nucleotides match TRBD1. CDR3 length equals 16 residues. Trimming took 2 bases from V and 5 from J; bases not matched to a gene: 7. The germline gives CDR1 SGHRS, CDR2 YFSETQ. In DNA form, the CDR3 reads TGCGCCAGCAGCTTTTTCGGGACAGGGGGTGGAGATACGCAGTATTTT. Protein: CASSFFGTGGGDTQYF.

The rearrangement uses TRBV5-4 and TRBJ1-2; 8 bases map to TRBD1. The CDR3 spans 13 residues. The germline V gene has CDR1 SGHNT and CDR2 YYREEE (reference sequence). The V and J ends lost 5 bases and 8 bases, in that order; junction bases with no gene match: 8. The CDR3 bases are TGTGCCAGCAGTCTCCCAGGGGGCCAGGGCTACACCTTC. The encoded protein is CASSLPGGQGYTF.

V gene TRBV2 combines with J gene TRBJ2-5; the D gene is possibly TRBD2 (5 bases). This CDR3 has 14 residues. Germline V gene lookup returns CDR1 SNHLY and CDR2 FYNNEI. The V gene lost 7 bases and the J gene lost 4 bases, with 16 bases spanning the gap. The CDR3 DNA reads as TGTGCCAGCACGGGAAATGACCTAGGAGAGACCCAGTACTTC. Translated: CASTGNDLGETQYF.

This clone was detected only a few times. The chain uses TRBV7-9 and TRBJ1-1; D not resolved. The CDR3 is 11 residues long. CDR1 and CDR2 (germline): SEHNR, FQNEAQ (reference sequence). The ends were cut back, 3 bases at V and 4 bases at J, with 3 bases in the middle. CDR3 sequence: CASSFSTEAFF. CDR3 coding DNA: TGTGCCAGCAGCTTTAGCACTGAAGCTTTCTTT.

CDR3 sequence (DNA): TGCGCCAGCAGCCAAGAGATTCTGCGGGAGGTGGGAAATGAGCAGTTCTTC. It translates to CASSQEILREVGNEQFF. The chain combines TRBV4-1 with TRBJ2-1; 8 nucleotides match TRBD2. Germline V lookup: CDR1 MGHRA, CDR2 YSYEKL. CDR3 size: 17 residues. V dropped 0 bases and J dropped 7; count of bases not matched to a gene: 11.

The gene calls are TRBV13 and TRBJ2-1; D gene uncertain. The V and J ends lost 0 bases and 5 bases respectively, with 11 bases between them. Per germline, CDR1 PRHDT and CDR2 FYEKMQ (reference sequence). This CDR3 has 15 residues. The DNA for the CDR3 is TGTGCCAGCAGCTTAGGCCGGCTAGTTGACAATGAGCAGTTCTTC. The encoded protein is CASSLGRLVDNEQFF.

The chain uses TRBV6-5 and TRBJ2-7; 8 nucleotides match TRBD2. The germline CDR1 and CDR2 sequences are MNHEY and SVGAGI. The CDR3 runs to 15 residues. V lost 4 bases, J lost 3 bases, and 8 bases stayed unmatched. For the CDR3, the DNA is TGTGCCAGCAGTTCAGGGACTAGGCTATACTACGAGCAGTACTTC. Translating gives CASSSGTRLYYEQYF.

J is TRBJ2-2 and V is TRBV7-6; unclear D gene. The CDR3 sequence is 14 residues long. CDR1 and CDR2 (germline): SGHVS, FNYEAQ. V was pared by 5 bases and J by 0 bases, with 7 bases between. The CDR3 region is CASSKTSNTGELFF. The CDR3 nucleotides read TGTGCCAGCAGCAAGACTTCGAACACCGGGGAGCTGTTTTTT.

This clone was detected a few times. The chain recombines TRBV5-6 with TRBJ1-2, with TRBD1 matching over 10 bases. There are 14 residues in the CDR3. Germline CDR1 is SGHDT and CDR2 is YYEEEE. Trimming cost V 5 bases and J 7 bases; bases outside gene matches: 8. This CDR3 is CASSSGTGVLGYTF. The CDR3 DNA is TGTGCCAGCAGTTCCGGGACAGGGGTTCTTGGCTACACCTTC.

The chain is built from TRBV2 and TRBJ1-5; 9 bases match TRBD1. The CDR3 contains 13 residues. Looked up from germline, CDR1 is SNHLY and CDR2 is FYNNEI. The junction had 1 base not matched to a gene; V was cut back by 6 bases and J by 4 bases. The CDR3 DNA is TGTGCCAGCAGGGGGACAGGGAATCAGCCCCAGCATTTT. Its translation: CASRGTGNQPQHF.

J is TRBJ2-1 and V is TRBV7-2, with a possible D match to TRBD1 (5 bases). The ends were cut back, 5 bases at V and 1 base at J, with 12 bases in the middle. Germline V lookup: CDR1 SGHTA, CDR2 FQGNSA. The CDR3 runs 15 residues. The CDR3 sequence: CASSLTTGSYNEQFF. Written as DNA, the CDR3 is TGTGCCAGCAGCCTTACAACAGGTTCCTACAATGAGCAGTTCTTC.

The rearrangement links TRBV5-5 to TRBJ2-3; 8 bases are shared with TRBD2. Germline V gene data show CDR1 as SGHKS and CDR2 as YYEKEE (reference sequence). Trimming cost V 7 bases and J 0 bases; bases outside gene matches: 10. This CDR3 comprises 16 residues. CDR3 protein: CASGLHSGASTDTQYF. In DNA form, the CDR3 reads TGTGCCAGCGGGCTACATAGCGGGGCTAGCACAGATACGCAGTATTTT.

The rearrangement links TRBV7-9 to TRBJ2-6; perhaps TRBD2 as D (6 bases). V dropped 3 bases and J dropped 0 bases, with 9 bases sitting between them. The V gene's germline CDR1 is SEHNR and CDR2 FQNEAQ (reference sequence). The CDR3 covers 16 residues. CDR3 loop: CASSLEGRSGANVLTF. For the CDR3, the DNA is TGTGCCAGCAGCTTGGAGGGGCGCTCTGGGGCCAACGTCCTGACTTTC.

In this sample, this clone turned up once. The V and J genes are TRBV10-3 and TRBJ1-1, with D unresolved. Germline V gene sequence: CDR1 ENHRY, CDR2 SYGVKD. CDR3 size: 11 residues. V lost 5 bases to trimming and J lost 4 bases, with 5 bases between them. This CDR3 reads CAISSSTEAFF. CDR3 nucleotides: TGTGCCATCAGTTCGAGCACTGAAGCTTTCTTT.

This chain links TRBV11-2 with TRBJ1-3; 7 nucleotides agree with TRBD1. This CDR3 region has 18 residues. CDR1 is SGHAT, CDR2 FQNNGV, per germline. V dropped 8 bases and J dropped 0; count of bases not matched to a gene: 16. Here the CDR3 DNA reads TGTGCCAGCTGCCTGGACAGGACAGATCGATTCTCTGGAAACACCATATATTTT. It codes for CASCLDRTDRFSGNTIYF.

This clone was counted a single time. V gene TRBV6-1 combines with J gene TRBJ2-1, with TRBD2 identical over 7 bases. Germline CDR1 MNHNS, CDR2 SASEGT. The CDR3 has 15 amino acids. V dropped 2 bases and J dropped 6; count of bases not matched to a gene: 7. The CDR3 spells CASSETLASPNEQFF. CDR3 DNA: TGTGCCAGCAGTGAAACACTAGCGTCGCCCAATGAGCAGTTCTTC.

This chain connects TRBV4-1 to TRBJ2-7, with D perhaps TRBD1 (5 bases). This CDR3 spans 15 amino acids. Germline CDR1 and CDR2: MGHRA and YSYEKL. V was pared by 2 bases and J by 6 bases, with 17 bases between. The CDR3 loop reads CASSQLPQGPGEQYF. The CDR3, as DNA: TGCGCCAGCAGCCAATTACCGCAGGGTCCGGGCGAGCAGTACTTC.